The 20 T cell receptor beta chains given below trace back to one sample, sequenced in a study of blood T cell repertoires in COVID-19. Here immunoSEQ multiplex PCR was the method, and the copy in TCRdb shows in-frame clones only, minus some. Among 42,000 or so clones listed, nearly 90% were seen once. Sequenced material: peripheral blood. The source is a human donor in a cohort sampled during active COVID-19.

V gene TRBV6-1 combines with J gene TRBJ2-4; 13 positions agree with TRBD2. Germline loops: CDR1 MNHNS, CDR2 SASEGT. This CDR3 is built from 14 residues. The V segment lost 1 base and the J segment 11 bases; nucleotides outside the gene matches: 2. The CDR3 here is CASSEGLAGGFQYF. The CDR3 DNA reads TGTGCCAGCAGTGAAGGACTAGCGGGGGGCTTTCAGTACTTC.

This clone is labeled as medium-sized (0.01 to 0.1%). Other DNA variants within this sample encode the same CDR3. In DNA, the CDR3 is TGTGCCAGTAGTATTGGGACAGGGCCCTACGAGCAGTACTTC. Translated, it gives CASSIGTGPYEQYF. This sequence joins TRBV19 and TRBJ2-7, with TRBD1 matching over 9 bases. V was clipped by 3 bases and J by 2 bases; unmatched bases: 2. The V gene's germline CDR1 is LNHDA and CDR2 SQIVND (reference sequence). The CDR3 consists of 14 residues. Full variable domain (outside the CDR3, taken from reference TRBV19 and TRBJ2-7): DGGITQSPKYLFRKEGQNVTLSCEQNLNHDAMYWYRQDPGQGLRLIYYSQIVNDFQKGDIAEGYSVSREKKESFPLTVTSAQKNPTAFYLCASSIGTGPYEQYFGPGTRLTVT.

In its sample, this clone was seen once. The chain recombines TRBV3-1 (or the pseudogene TRBV3-2) with TRBJ2-7; D is unresolved. V lost 2 bases, J lost 3 bases, and 2 bases lay in between. This CDR3 comprises 11 residues. CDR1 and CDR2 from the germline V gene are LGHDT and YNNKEL (reference sequence). As DNA, the CDR3 is TGTGCCAGCAGCCAATACTACGAGCAGTACTTC. Amino acid sequence: CASSQYYEQYF.

The chain employs TRBV27 and TRBJ2-1; D is ambiguous. Germline V gives CDR1 MNHEY, CDR2 SMNVEV (reference sequence). Trimming pared 4 bases from V and 5 bases from J, leaving 9 bases between. The length of the CDR3 is 13 residues. CDR3 in DNA: TGTGCCAGCAGTTGGTATAGAAACAATGAGCAGTTCTTC. As protein: CASSWYRNNEQFF.

In this sample, this clone turned up once. This chain joins TRBV24-1 and TRBJ2-2, with D hard to call. The germline V and J ends were trimmed by 4 bases and 6 bases, with 8 bases remaining between them. In germline, CDR1 is KGHDR, CDR2 SFDVKD. The CDR3 is 13 amino acids. CDR3 sequence (DNA): TGTGCCACCAGTGACACACAGCCCGGGGAGCTGTTTTTT. As protein: CATSDTQPGELFF.

V gene TRBV6-1 combines with J gene TRBJ2-1, with a tentative D call TRBD1 (6 bases). The germline V gene has CDR1 MNHNS and CDR2 SASEGT. The length of the CDR3 is 15 residues. Trimming shortened V by 2 bases and J by 7 bases, and 15 bases separated the two germline ends. The CDR3 nucleotides are TGTGCCAGCAGTGAAAGGCCAGGGGATTGGAATGAGCAGTTCTTC. The encoded protein is CASSERPGDWNEQFF.

The V call is TRBV2, the J call TRBJ2-5; D might be TRBD2 (6 bases). CDR1 is SNHLY and CDR2 is FYNNEI in the germline V gene. V was pared by 8 bases and J by 1 base, with 20 bases between. There are 16 residues in the CDR3. This chain's CDR3 is CASQAFTEGSQETQYF. The CDR3 DNA reads TGTGCCAGCCAAGCCTTCACGGAGGGGTCCCAAGAGACCCAGTACTTC. Variable domain in full (rest from reference TRBV2 and TRBJ2-5): EPEVTQTPSHQVTQMGQEVILRCVPISNHLYFYWYRQILGQKVEFLVSFYNNEISEKSEIFDDQFSVERPDGSNFTLKIRSTKLEDSAMYFCASQAFTEGSQETQYFGPGTRLLVL.

This rearrangement joins TRBV24-1 to TRBJ2-1; D remains ambiguous. CDR1 and CDR2 (germline): KGHDR, SFDVKD. V was clipped by 6 bases and J by 0 bases, with 8 bases between them. The CDR3 extends over 14 amino acids. The CDR3 sequence is CATSLPGSYNEQFF. In DNA form, the CDR3 reads TGTGCCACCAGTCTGCCAGGCTCCTACAATGAGCAGTTCTTC.

The rearrangement joins TRBV16 to TRBJ1-1; 10 bases match TRBD1. The CDR3 length is 15 residues. Germline V gene data show CDR1 as KGHSY and CDR2 as FQNENV. V gave up 0 bases and J gave up 4 bases; unmatched junction bases: 2. The CDR3 region is CASSQSGQGRTEAFF. Written as DNA, the CDR3 is TGTGCCAGCAGCCAATCGGGACAGGGGCGCACTGAAGCTTTCTTT.

The rearrangement links TRBV5-1 to TRBJ1-1; 7 bases match TRBD1. In germline, CDR1 is SGHRS, CDR2 YFSETQ. The ends lost 4 bases at V and 4 bases at J; junction bases unmatched: 4. There are 13 residues in the CDR3. The CDR3 reads CASSPTGLTEAFF. The CDR3 region has the DNA TGCGCCAGCAGCCCGACAGGGCTCACTGAAGCTTTCTTT.

The chain couples TRBV29-1 to TRBJ2-7; tentative D call: TRBD2 (6 bases). Germline lookup yields CDR1 SQVTM and CDR2 ANQGSEA. The CDR3 spans 14 residues. Trimming stripped 3 bases from V and 3 bases from J, with 15 bases between. In DNA, the CDR3 is TGCAGCGTTGAGGGGGGTCGCGGGAACTACGAGCAGTACTTC. This gives the protein CSVEGGRGNYEQYF.

The chain links TRBV10-1 to TRBJ2-4; 7 positions agree with TRBD1. Per germline, CDR1 WNHNN and CDR2 SYGVQD (reference sequence). The CDR3 length is 14 residues. With 0 bases clipped from V and 6 bases from J, the junction kept 2 bases outside the gene matches. The CDR3 loop is CASSESAGGNIQYF. CDR3 coding DNA: TGCGCCAGCAGTGAGTCGGCAGGGGGAAACATTCAGTACTTC.

This chain links TRBV29-1 with TRBJ1-2; 10 bases match TRBD1. The CDR3 has 14 amino acids. V trimming: 6 bases; J trimming: 7 bases; junction bases outside the gene matches: 11. CDR1 is SQVTM, CDR2 ANQGSEA, per germline. The CDR3 coding sequence is TGCAGCGTCGAAAGGGACAGGGGTTCGTCTGGCTACACCTTC. Its translation is CSVERDRGSSGYTF.

This sequence joins TRBV11-3 and TRBJ1-2, with TRBD1 matching 8 bases. The germline V gene has CDR1 SGHNT and CDR2 YENEEA. The CDR3 covers 14 residues. The ends lost 4 bases at V and 2 bases at J; junction bases unmatched: 3. CDR3 nucleotides: TGTGCCAGCAGCTACAGGACAGGGAACTATGGCTACACCTTC. It yields the protein CASSYRTGNYGYTF.

Only one count was recorded for this clone. The V and J genes are TRBV4-1 and TRBJ2-1, with TRBD1 matching over 7 bases. With V trimmed by 0 bases and J by 1 base, 3 bases remained unmatched. CDR1 is MGHRA, CDR2 YSYEKL, per germline. This CDR3 region has 16 residues. The CDR3 spells CASSQDPQGSYNEQFF. DNA of the CDR3: TGCGCCAGCAGCCAAGACCCACAGGGGTCCTACAATGAGCAGTTCTTC.

The V and J genes are TRBV30 and TRBJ1-2; D gene unclear. V gave up 5 bases and J gave up 8 bases, with 18 bases separating them. Germline V CDR1 and CDR2: GTSNPN, SVGIG (reference sequence). This CDR3 has 13 amino acids. CDR3 loop: CAWVNGFAEGYTF. CDR3 nucleotide sequence: TGTGCCTGGGTTAATGGCTTCGCGGAGGGCTACACCTTC.

V is TRBV19 and J is TRBJ2-3; D is possibly TRBD2 (7 bases). The CDR3 loop spans 15 amino acids. V gave up 5 bases and J gave up 1 base, with 13 bases separating them. The germline gives CDR1 LNHDA, CDR2 SQIVND (reference sequence). CDR3: CASSDRGGRTDTQYF. The CDR3 nucleotides are TGTGCCAGTAGTGACCGCGGGGGCCGCACAGATACGCAGTATTTT.

In its sample, this clone was seen a few times. This chain joins TRBV5-1 and TRBJ2-2; 9 bases are shared with TRBD1. The CDR3 has 15 residues. The germline V gene encodes CDR1 SGHRS and CDR2 YFSETQ. J was trimmed by 2 bases and V by 4 bases; bases with no gene match: 3. The CDR3 sequence: CASSLGQGNTGELFF. The CDR3 nucleotides are TGCGCCAGCAGCCTGGGACAGGGTAACACCGGGGAGCTGTTTTTT.

The J gene is TRBJ2-3, the V gene TRBV9; tentative D call: TRBD1 (5 bases). The length of the CDR3 is 15 residues. Germline CDR1 reads SGDLS; CDR2 reads YYNGEE. The germline V and J ends were trimmed by 1 base and 0 bases, with 9 bases remaining between them. CDR3 residues: CASSVRGSSTDTQYF. CDR3 coding DNA: TGTGCCAGCAGCGTAAGGGGATCAAGCACAGATACGCAGTATTTT.

Details on this clone: This sample includes further DNA sequences coding for the same CDR3. V usage is TRBV11-2 and J usage is TRBJ2-5, with 13 bases aligning to TRBD2. This CDR3 has 16 residues. CDR1 is SGHAT and CDR2 is FQNNGV in the germline V gene. Trimming took 1 base from V and 2 from J; bases not matched to a gene: 1. The CDR3 bases are TGTGCCAGCAGCTTAGCACTAGCGGGGGGGCAAGAGACCCAGTACTTC. Protein: CASSLALAGGQETQYF.